The source of this T cell receptor beta chain is a study of T cell repertoires in cytomegalovirus infection (dated by TCRdb to the late 2010s). Regarding the complete study: Peptide stimulations targeted recently identified HLA-C-restricted CMV epitopes, whose presentation resists viral immunomodulation, together with well-studied HLA-B-restricted epitopes. Donor HLA type was relevant to the analysis, because carriage of CMV infection together with the matching HLA type was indicated by public TCR beta signatures. What the study reported, not specific to this receptor: The ex vivo response was dominated by HLA-C-restricted CMV-specific TCR beta clonotypes, which also provided the single most frequent clonotype in two of eight donors. In both this cohort and an independent cohort of 352 donors, the cumulative frequency of public TCR beta family members distinguished carriers of CMV infection plus the relevant HLA type.

Only a few counts were recorded for this clonotype. Its specific antigen is unknown. The sample holds no much larger clone one base away, and base qualities are not on file. The sample's treatment or condition label is to be understood as: in vitro stimulation with specific CMV peptide epitopes to enrich CMV-specific T cells. The listed sequencing device is Illumina HiSeq 1500. Through fastp at Q25 and MiXCR, TCRdb rebuilt clones from the public reads, retaining in-frame beta chains. Records with the same CDR3 protein are collapsed into one entry carrying the most frequent genes and DNA. For this sample there are about 27,000 distinct CDR3 sequences; 19% appear just once. The ten biggest clones cover 80% to 90% of the sample. CDR1 and CDR2, looked up from the germline V gene, are KGHSH and LQKENI. The CDR3 contains 14 residues, cysteine and phenylalanine counted. Only the CDR3 part of the read is kept: 42 bases, read in frame from the first base. Relative to germline, V is missing 7 bases and J is missing 3 bases, with 6 bases of the junction outside any gene match.

The starting material was CD8+ T cells from cultured PBMCs, obtained from culture after CMV antigen stimulation. The rearranged chain carries TRBV18 and TRBJ2-1, with 7 bases in between that match TRBD1. The TCR originated in a human donor in good health (CMV status not recorded). Some clones in this sample may be carry-over from other donors' samples. The CDR3 region: CASLTTGYYNEQFF. The DNA sequence reads TGTGCCAGCTTAACGACAGGGTACTACAATGAGCAGTTCTTC. Reference TRBV18 and TRBJ2-1 genes cover what lies past the CDR3, so the full variable domain is NAGVMQNPRHLVRRRGQEARLRCSPMKGHSHVYWYRQLPEEGLKFMVYLQKENIIDESGMPKERFSAEFPKEGPSILRIQQVVRGDSAAYFCASLTTGYYNEQFFGPGTRLTVL.